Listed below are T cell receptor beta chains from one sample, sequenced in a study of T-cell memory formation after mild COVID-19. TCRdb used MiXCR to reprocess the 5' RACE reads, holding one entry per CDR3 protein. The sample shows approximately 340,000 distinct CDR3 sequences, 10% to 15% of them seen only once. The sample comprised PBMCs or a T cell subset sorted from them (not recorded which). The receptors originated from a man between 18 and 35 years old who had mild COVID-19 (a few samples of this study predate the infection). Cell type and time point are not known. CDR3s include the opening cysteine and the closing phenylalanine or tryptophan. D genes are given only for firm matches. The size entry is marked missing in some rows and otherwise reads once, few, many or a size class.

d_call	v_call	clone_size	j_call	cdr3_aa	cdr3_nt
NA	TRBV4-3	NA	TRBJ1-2	CASSQDTRTSRGYGYTF	TGCGCCAGCAGCCAAGATACCCGGACATCTCGCGGCTATGGCTACACCTTC
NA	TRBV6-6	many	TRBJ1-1	CASNLEGYTEAFF	TGTGCCAGCAATCTCGAGGGATACACTGAAGCTTTCTTT
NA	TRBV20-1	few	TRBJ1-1	CSARDTMPSSQAFF	TGCAGTGCTAGAGATACCATGCCGTCAAGCCAAGCTTTCTTT
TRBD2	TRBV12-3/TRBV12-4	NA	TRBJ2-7	CASSLLAGVYEQYF	TGTGCCAGCAGTTTGCTAGCGGGGGTCTACGAGCAGTACTTC
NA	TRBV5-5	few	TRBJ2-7	CASSLGVGTYEQYF	TGTGCCAGCAGCTTGGGAGTAGGGACCTACGAGCAGTACTTC
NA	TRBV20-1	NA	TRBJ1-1	CSASLGGTEAFF	TGCAGTGCTAGCCTTGGGGGGACTGAAGCTTTCTTT
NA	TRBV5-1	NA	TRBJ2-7	CASSSRPGYEQYF	TGCGCCAGCAGCTCCCGACCCGGCTACGAGCAGTACTTC
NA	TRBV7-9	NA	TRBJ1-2	CASSFPGRNGYTF	TGTGCCAGCAGCTTCCCGGGAAGGAATGGCTACACCTTC
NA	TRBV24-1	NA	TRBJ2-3	CATSDRQTDTQYF	TGTGCCACCAGTGATCGACAGACAGATACGCAGTATTTT
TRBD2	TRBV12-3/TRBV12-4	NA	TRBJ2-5	CASRGLAGGNSQETQYF	TGTGCCAGCAGGGGACTAGCGGGGGGGAACTCTCAAGAGACCCAGTACTTC
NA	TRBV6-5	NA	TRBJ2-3	CASGRSTDTQYF	TGTGCCAGCGGTAGAAGCACAGATACGCAGTATTTT
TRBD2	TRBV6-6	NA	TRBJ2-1	CASKIRPVAGSYNEQFF	TGTGCCAGCAAAATCCGGCCGGTAGCGGGTTCATACAATGAGCAGTTCTTC
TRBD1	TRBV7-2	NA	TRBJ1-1	CASSYRGQNTEAFF	TGTGCCAGCAGTTACAGGGGTCAGAACACTGAAGCTTTCTTT
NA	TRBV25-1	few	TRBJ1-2	CASSGRAGAYGYTF	TGTGCCAGCAGTGGCAGGGCCGGTGCCTATGGCTACACCTTC
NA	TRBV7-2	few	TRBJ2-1	CASSLQDGGPPFF	TGTGCCAGCAGCTTACAAGACGGCGGACCACCGTTCTTC
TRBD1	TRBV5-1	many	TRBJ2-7	CASSSGTGAYEQYF	TGTGCCAGCAGCTCCGGGACAGGAGCCTACGAGCAGTACTTC
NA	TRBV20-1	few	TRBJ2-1	CSAIDRPAHGEQFF	TGCAGTGCAATCGACAGGCCTGCCCACGGTGAGCAGTTCTTC